A selection of T cell receptor beta chains follows, all from one sample in a study of T cell responses to AZD1222 COVID-19 vaccine. Data came from immunoSEQ multiplex PCR; TCRdb stores just in-frame clones and leaves some out. The data hold some 200,000 clones, with roughly 91% observed a single time. The specimen was peripheral blood, collected on day 0 of AZD1222 vaccination. All receptors come from an adult in good health. Both conserved end residues are trimmed from each CDR3.

J	V	CDR3
TRBJ2-5	TRBV7-3	ASSLIGGGPETQY
TRBJ2-7	TRBV28	ASSGTGTYEQY
TRBJ1-2	TRBV9	ASTVEGAYGYT
TRBJ2-1	TRBV6-1	ASSEAGGVTYNEQF
TRBJ2-1	TRBV6-4	ASRAGLAGEGTYNEQF
TRBJ1-2	TRBV5-4	ASSLADRRYGYT
TRBJ1-4	TRBV7-9	ASSLAGQGSEKLF
TRBJ1-1	TRBV19	ASSIGAGGVFTEAF
TRBJ2-1	TRBV11-2	ASSVSGRNNEQF
TRBJ2-7	TRBV18	ASSPAGSSYEQY
TRBJ1-1	TRBV10-3	AINGQGSRGSEAF
TRBJ2-3	TRBV5-4	ASSLGLLGETKDTQY
TRBJ1-2	TRBV20-1	SARLRLYLT
TRBJ2-7	TRBV10-1	ASSEVAGDEQY
TRBJ1-5	TRBV28	ASVVGFNQPQH
TRBJ2-7	TRBV7-3	ASSPTGGSSYEQY
TRBJ1-1	TRBV6-5	ASTSDRGLTEAF
TRBJ2-3	TRBV4-3	ASSPKGQGAGLDTQY
TRBJ2-1	TRBV9	ASSVPAGADNEQF
TRBJ1-5	TRBV2	ASSERGSNQPQH
TRBJ2-7	TRBV5-8	ASSPGIAGTSYEQY
TRBJ1-2	TRBV2	ASSEGYPQGNGYT
TRBJ2-7	TRBV5-1	ASSQPEGPRANEQY
TRBJ2-2	TRBV5-4	ASSWGLAGVAGELF
TRBJ1-2	TRBV3-1/TRBV3-2	ASSQVRDYGYT
TRBJ2-7	TRBV10-1	ASSGSKGTELYEQY
TRBJ1-4	TRBV2	ASINTGRNEKLF
TRBJ1-1	TRBV29-1	SANQPMNTEAF
TRBJ2-1	TRBV29-1	SVISPADNEQF
TRBJ2-7	TRBV19	ASSIVPAGTGSYEQY
TRBJ1-1	TRBV11-2	ASSTLIGSGASTEAF
TRBJ2-1	TRBV28	ATERGLDEQF
TRBJ1-4	TRBV28	ASSLFASATNEKLF
TRBJ2-7	TRBV7-8	ASSLGGGTTNEQY
TRBJ2-5	TRBV5-1	ASSWRDIREETQY
TRBJ2-5	TRBV5-6	ARGDSGARETQY
TRBJ1-4	TRBV28	ASSSGAMGAEKLF
TRBJ2-3	TRBV5-1	ASSLETDTQY